Below, one TCR beta chain is given with its context. V lost 6 bases to trimming and J lost 0 bases, with 8 bases between them. The CDR3 spans 13 residues. Germline V CDR1 and CDR2: SGHTA, FQGTGA. Clones were read by immunoSEQ multiplex PCR, and TCRdb kept only the in-frame ones, dropping some. The repertoire holds roughly 120,000 clones, with approximately 82% as singletons. The sample belongs to a study of blood T cell repertoires in COVID-19. Overall study: The United States, Italy and Spain were the sources of the acute and convalescent COVID-19 samples.

The source is an older woman with acute or convalescent COVID-19. Sample: peripheral blood. The J gene is TRBJ1-1, the V gene TRBV7-3; no clear D. CDR3 region: CASSRTVNTEAFF. The CDR3 DNA reads as TGTGCCAGCAGTCGAACAGTGAACACTGAAGCTTTCTTT.